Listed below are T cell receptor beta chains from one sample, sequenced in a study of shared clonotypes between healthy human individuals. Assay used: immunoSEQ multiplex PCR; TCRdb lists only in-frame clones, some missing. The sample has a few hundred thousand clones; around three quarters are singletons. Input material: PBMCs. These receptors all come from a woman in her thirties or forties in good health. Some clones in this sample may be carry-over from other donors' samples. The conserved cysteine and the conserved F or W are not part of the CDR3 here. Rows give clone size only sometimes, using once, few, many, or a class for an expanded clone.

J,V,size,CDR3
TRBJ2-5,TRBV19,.,ASSITGQGGETQY
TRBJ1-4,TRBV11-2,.,ASRDTGGDNEKLF
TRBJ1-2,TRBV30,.,AWSYPLVNYGYT
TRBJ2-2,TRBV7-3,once,ASSLRTTNTGELF
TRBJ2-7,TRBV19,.,ASSEGVPYEQY
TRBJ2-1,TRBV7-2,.,ASRMTRDSSYNEQF
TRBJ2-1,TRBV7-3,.,ASSPGTGGENEQF
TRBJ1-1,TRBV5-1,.,ASSLDRVATEAF
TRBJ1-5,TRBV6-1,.,ASSVGNQPQH
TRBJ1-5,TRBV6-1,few,AGRNSNQPQH
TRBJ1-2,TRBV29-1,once,STQGPREYSGYT
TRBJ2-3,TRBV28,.,ASSFALAGTTDTQY
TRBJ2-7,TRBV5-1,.,ASSTPGGSYEQY
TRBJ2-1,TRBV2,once,ASWGLSGAGGLSEQF
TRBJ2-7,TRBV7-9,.,ASSIGGGGGEDEQY
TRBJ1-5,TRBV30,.,AWSGTGFEPQH
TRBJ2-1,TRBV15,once,ATSRALTSGYYNEQF
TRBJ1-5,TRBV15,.,ATSRESGPRSNQPQH
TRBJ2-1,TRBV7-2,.,ASSLGQGNEQF
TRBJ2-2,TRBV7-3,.,ASSVLASVGELF
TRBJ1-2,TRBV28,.,ATLPGQGTNGYT
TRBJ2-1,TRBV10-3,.,AISELTGTSGTDEQF
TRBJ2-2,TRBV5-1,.,ASSPDPTGELF
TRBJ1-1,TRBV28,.,ATQTGGYTEAF
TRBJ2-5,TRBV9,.,ASSVPAGRDNQETQY
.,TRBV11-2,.,ASSLDRLFYEQY
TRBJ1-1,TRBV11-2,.,ASSLRGNTEAF
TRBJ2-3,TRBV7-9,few,ASSPPRVPDTQY
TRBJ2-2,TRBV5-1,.,ASSLGDRGFTGELF
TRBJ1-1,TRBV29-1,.,SVGSNTEAF